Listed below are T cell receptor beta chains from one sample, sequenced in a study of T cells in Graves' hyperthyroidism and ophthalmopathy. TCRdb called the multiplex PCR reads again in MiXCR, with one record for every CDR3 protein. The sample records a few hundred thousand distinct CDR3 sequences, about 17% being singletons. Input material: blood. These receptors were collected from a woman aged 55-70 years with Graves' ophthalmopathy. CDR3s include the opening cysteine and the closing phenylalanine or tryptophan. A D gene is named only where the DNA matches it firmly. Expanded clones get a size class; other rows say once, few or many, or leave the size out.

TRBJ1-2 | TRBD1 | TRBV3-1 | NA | TGTGCCAGCAGCCACATAGGACAGGGTGGATACACCTTC | CASSHIGQGGYTF
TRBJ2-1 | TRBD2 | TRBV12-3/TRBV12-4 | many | TGTGCCAGCAGTCTCGGACTAGCGGGAGTTTTTGAGCAGTTCTTC | CASSLGLAGVFEQFF
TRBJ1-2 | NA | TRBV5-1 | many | TGCGCCAGCAGGAACCGGACCGCGGCACTCTATGGCTACACCTTC | CASRNRTAALYGYTF
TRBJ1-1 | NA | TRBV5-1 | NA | TGCGCCAGCAGCTCCTCCCCCCCCGGGTGGGATTCGGGCACTGAAGCTTTCTTT | CASSSSPPGWDSGTEAFF
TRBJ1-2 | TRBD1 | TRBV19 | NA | TGTGCCAGTAGCCCCCCTGGGACAGGGGCCTATGGCTACACCTTC | CASSPPGTGAYGYTF
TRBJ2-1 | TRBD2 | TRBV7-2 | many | TGTGCCAGCAGCTATTGGACTAGCGGGAATGAGCAGTTCTTC | CASSYWTSGNEQFF
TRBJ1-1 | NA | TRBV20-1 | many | TGCAGTGCTTTGCGAGCCCGCCCGGGTAGGACTGAAGCTTTCTTT | CSALRARPGRTEAFF
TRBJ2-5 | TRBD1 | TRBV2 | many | TGTGCCAGCAGTGTGGACAGGGAGGAGACCCAGTACTTC | CASSVDREETQYF
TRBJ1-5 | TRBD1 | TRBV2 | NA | TGTGCCGCCGGGGGGACTCAACAAGGGACAGGGAAAAATCAGCCCCAGCATTTT | CAAGGTQQGTGKNQPQHF
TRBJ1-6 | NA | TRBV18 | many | TGTGCCAGCTCTTCCTATAATTCACCCCTCCACTTT | CASSSYNSPLHF
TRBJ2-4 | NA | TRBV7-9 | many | TGTGCCAGCACCCCGATGGCAGGCGAGATCTGGGGAAACATTCAGTACTTC | CASTPMAGEIWGNIQYF
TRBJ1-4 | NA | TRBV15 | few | TGTGCCACCAGCAGAGATGGCGGATTGAATGAAAAACTGTTTTTT | CATSRDGGLNEKLFF
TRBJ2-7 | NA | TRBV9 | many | TGTGCCAGCAGCGTAGGTAGCCAAAGCTACGAGCAGTACTTC | CASSVGSQSYEQYF
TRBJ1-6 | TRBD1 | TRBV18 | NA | TGTGCCAGCTCGTTGACAGGGGACCCGAATTCACCCCTCCACTTT | CASSLTGDPNSPLHF
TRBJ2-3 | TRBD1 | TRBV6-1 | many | TGTGCCAGCACTGGAAAGGGACAGGTGGGCACAGATACGCAGTATTTT | CASTGKGQVGTDTQYF
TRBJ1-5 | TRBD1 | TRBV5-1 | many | TGTGCCAGCTCACCGGGACAGGGTAACCAGCCCCAGCATTTT | CASSPGQGNQPQHF
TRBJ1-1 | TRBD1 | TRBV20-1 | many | TGCAGTGTTTTACAGGGGGGAACTGAAGCTTTCTTT | CSVLQGGTEAFF
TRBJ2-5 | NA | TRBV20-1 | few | TGCAGTGCTAGGGACGTAGAGAGGGCGTACCAAGAGACCCAGTACTTC | CSARDVERAYQETQYF
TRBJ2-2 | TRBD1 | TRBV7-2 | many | TGTGCCAGCAGCCGCGGACAGGACGTCATCGGGGAGCTGTTTTTT | CASSRGQDVIGELFF
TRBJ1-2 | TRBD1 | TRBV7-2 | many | TGTGCCAGCAGCTCTCGACAGGGTTCCGGCTACACCTTC | CASSSRQGSGYTF
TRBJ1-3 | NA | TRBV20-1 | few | TGCAGTGCTAGAGATCGATCAGTCTCTGGAAACACCATATATTTT | CSARDRSVSGNTIYF
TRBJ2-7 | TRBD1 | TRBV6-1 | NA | TGTGCCAGCAGAGGTACCGGACAGGGGATATACGAGCAGTACTTC | CASRGTGQGIYEQYF
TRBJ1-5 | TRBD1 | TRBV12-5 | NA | TGTGCTAGTGGCACGGGACAGGGGGCGCTCCAGCCCCAGCATTTT | CASGTGQGALQPQHF
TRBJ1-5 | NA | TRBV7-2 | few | TGTGCCAGCAGCTTCCGGATCGGACAGCCCCAGCATTTT | CASSFRIGQPQHF
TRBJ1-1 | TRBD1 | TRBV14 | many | TGTGCCAGCAGCCAAGAATGGTGGGGGACAGGGCCCACGGAAATGAACACTGAAGCTTTCTTT | CASSQEWWGTGPTEMNTEAFF
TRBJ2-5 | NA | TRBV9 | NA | TGTGCCAGCAGCGCTATGGTGGGGAACCAAGAGACCCAGTACTTC | CASSAMVGNQETQYF
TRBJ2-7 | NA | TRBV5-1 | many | TGCGCCAGCAGCTTGGGGGTGTGGAACGAGCAGTACTTC | CASSLGVWNEQYF
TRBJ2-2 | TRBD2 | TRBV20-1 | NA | TGCAGTGCTAGAGACGTAGCGGGAGGGCCCCACGGGGAGCTGTTTTTT | CSARDVAGGPHGELFF
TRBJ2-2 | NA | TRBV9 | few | TGTGCCAGCAGCGTGGATCCGGGGAGGACATACACCGGGGAGCTGTTTTTT | CASSVDPGRTYTGELFF
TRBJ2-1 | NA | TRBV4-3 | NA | TGCGCCAGCAGCCAAGATCCGACAGACCCCAATGAGCAGTTCTTC | CASSQDPTDPNEQFF
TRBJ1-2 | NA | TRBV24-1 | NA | TGTGCCACCAGTGATGAGAAGTATGGCTACACCTTC | CATSDEKYGYTF
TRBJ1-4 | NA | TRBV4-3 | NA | TGCGCCAGCAGCCAAGGCGAGGGTTGGACTGGAACTAATGAAAAACTGTTTTTT | CASSQGEGWTGTNEKLFF
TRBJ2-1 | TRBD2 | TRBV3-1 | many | TGTGCCAGCAGCTGGACTAGCGGGGGGTTTACCTACAATGAGCAGTTCTTC | CASSWTSGGFTYNEQFF
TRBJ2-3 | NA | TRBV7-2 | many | TGTGCCAGCAGCCGGCAACCCTCGACAGATACGCAGTATTTT | CASSRQPSTDTQYF
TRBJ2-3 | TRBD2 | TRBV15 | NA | TGTGCCACCAGCAGGGGACTAGCCGCTAGCACAGATACGCAGTATTTT | CATSRGLAASTDTQYF
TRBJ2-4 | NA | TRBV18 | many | TGTGCCAGCTCACCACCGGGGGGCCCGAGCATTCAGTACTTC | CASSPPGGPSIQYF
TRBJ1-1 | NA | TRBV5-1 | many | TGCGCCAGCAGCTTGGCCTACCTCGCAGGGGCTAACACTGAAGCTTTCTTT | CASSLAYLAGANTEAFF
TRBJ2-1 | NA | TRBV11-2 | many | TGTGCCAGCAGCTTTTACTCAACGCGCACGAATGAGCAGTTCTTC | CASSFYSTRTNEQFF
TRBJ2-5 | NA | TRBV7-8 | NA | TGTGCCGGCAGCTTAGCGTTGGACAGCTCAAGAGGGACCCAGTACTTC | CAGSLALDSSRGTQYF
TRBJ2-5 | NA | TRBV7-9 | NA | TGTGCCAGCACCCGGGACTTCTACCGCTTGCGGCAAGAGACCCAGTACTTC | CASTRDFYRLRQETQYF
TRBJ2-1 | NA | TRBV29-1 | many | TGCAGCGTTGTTCCGGAGGGGCGGTACAATGAGCAGTTCTTC | CSVVPEGRYNEQFF
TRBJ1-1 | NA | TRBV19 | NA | TGTGCCAGTAGTATGGAGAGAAAACAAGCTTTCTTT | CASSMERKQAFF
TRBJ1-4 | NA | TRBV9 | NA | TGTGCCAGCAGCGTAGGTCGGTCGATCGGGGGAGGTGAAAAACTGTTTTTT | CASSVGRSIGGGEKLFF
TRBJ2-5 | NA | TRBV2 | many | TGTGCCAGCATGAGACTAGAAGAGACCCAGTACTTC | CASMRLEETQYF
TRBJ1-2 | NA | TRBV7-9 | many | TGTGCCAGCAGCTTTGATGGACAGTATGGCTACACCTTC | CASSFDGQYGYTF
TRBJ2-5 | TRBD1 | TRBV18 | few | TGTGCCAGCTCACCACAGGGGGCAGGGAAAGAGACCCAGTACTTC | CASSPQGAGKETQYF
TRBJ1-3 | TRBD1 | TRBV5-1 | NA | TGCGCCAGCAGCTTGGCCGGAAAGACAGGGGGAAACACCATATATTTT | CASSLAGKTGGNTIYF
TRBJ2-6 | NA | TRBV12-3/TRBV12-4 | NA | TGTGCCAGCACCCCCGGGGCCAAGTGGGGAAACTCTGGGGCCAACGTCCTGACTTTC | CASTPGAKWGNSGANVLTF
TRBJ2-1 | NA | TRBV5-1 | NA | TGCGCCAGCAGCTTGGTTGTCAGGGACGAGCAGTTCTTC | CASSLVVRDEQFF
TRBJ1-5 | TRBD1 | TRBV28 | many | TGTGCCAGCAGTCAGGACAGGGGGCGTCAGCCCCAGCATTTT | CASSQDRGRQPQHF
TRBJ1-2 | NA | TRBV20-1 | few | TGCAGTGCTAGTCGAGATAGTGGCTACACCTTC | CSASRDSGYTF
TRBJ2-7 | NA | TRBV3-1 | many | TGTGCCAGCAGCCCACGGGGTGGGAGATCCTACGAGCAGTACTTC | CASSPRGGRSYEQYF
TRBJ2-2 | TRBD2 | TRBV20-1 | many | TGCAGTGCTAGGGTTAGCGGGAGGGCCATGAACACCGGGGAGCTGTTTTTT | CSARVSGRAMNTGELFF